This TCR beta chain stems from a study of identical twins. Study-level points and caveats: There were fewer insertions in abundant cord blood beta clonotypes, but memory repertoires showed no such pattern. Within twin pairs, the out-of-frame alpha sequences they shared showed excess low generation probability.

After removal of 0 bases from V and 4 bases from J, the junction contained 6 bases not matched to a gene. The CDR3 is made up of 16 amino acids. The germline gives CDR1 SGHDT, CDR2 YYEEEE. It was template switching that added a universal primer site, and there were unique molecular identifiers on the cDNA. TCRdb reanalysed the 5' RACE reads using MiXCR and keeps one entry per CDR3 protein. The data show about 220,000 distinct CDR3 sequences, around 7.6% seen once. To note about this clonotype: No antigen is known for it.

Healthy Caucasians provided all donations. These data were also reused for a study on yellow fever vaccine responses in identical twins.

The chain has TRBV5-6 and TRBJ2-3; 9 bases fit TRBD1. This TCR was recovered from a woman under 30 in good health. What was sequenced was CD8+ T cells sorted from blood. CDR3 nucleotides: TGTGCCAGCAGCTTGGGGACAGGGGCATGGGCAGATACGCAGTATTTT. Its translation: CASSLGTGAWADTQYF.